Shown below are 29 T cell receptor beta chains from a single sample sequenced in a study of blood T cell repertoires in COVID-19. Clones were read by immunoSEQ multiplex PCR, and TCRdb kept only the in-frame ones, dropping some. Of more than 25,000 clones in the sample, about 92% are singletons; the top ten hold around 8.4%. The sample comprised peripheral blood. The source of these receptors is a man aged 65-85 years with active or convalescent COVID-19.

The chain recombines TRBV19 with TRBJ2-1, with 9 bases aligning to TRBD2. The V segment lost 5 bases and the J segment 8 bases; nucleotides outside the gene matches: 4. The CDR3 spans 13 residues. The V gene's germline CDR1 is LNHDA and CDR2 SQIVND (reference sequence). CDR3 sequence (DNA): TGTGCCAGTAGTCTAGCGGGAACCGATGAGCAGTTCTTC. Translation: CASSLAGTDEQFF.

J is TRBJ2-4 and V is TRBV7-2, with 7 positions matching TRBD1. Trimming at V came to 5 bases and at J to 5 bases, leaving 3 bases not matched to a gene. From germline, CDR1 is SGHTA and CDR2 FQGNSA. The CDR3 sequence is 13 residues long. CDR3 DNA sequence: TGTGCCAGCAGCACAGGGGACGAAAACATTCAGTACTTC. This gives the protein CASSTGDENIQYF.

This clone was detected only once. The chain uses TRBV7-6 and TRBJ2-5; D not certain. Germline V gene data show CDR1 as SGHVS and CDR2 as FNYEAQ. The CDR3 is 14 residues long. Trimming stripped 1 base from V and 4 bases from J, with 10 bases between. CDR3 sequence (DNA): TGTGCCAGCAGCTTAGGCGGAACCAGAGAGACCCAGTACTTC. It is translated as CASSLGGTRETQYF.

This clone is large by share. The gene calls are TRBV5-1 and TRBJ1-2; tentatively, D is TRBD1 (6 bases). With 0 bases removed from V and 6 bases from J, the gap between germline ends came to 12 bases. The CDR3 is 14 residues long. The germline V gene has CDR1 SGHRS and CDR2 YFSETQ. Written as DNA, the CDR3 is TGCGCCAGCAGCTTGGGACAGGCGGGGGATGGCTACACCTTC. Encoded protein: CASSLGQAGDGYTF. The whole variable domain, filled in from reference TRBV5-1 and TRBJ1-2, reads KAGVTQTPRYLIKTRGQQVTLSCSPISGHRSVSWYQQTPGQGLQFLFEYFSETQRNKGNFPGRFSGRQFSNSRSEMNVSTLELGDSALYLCASSLGQAGDGYTFGSGTRLTVV.

The genes are TRBV2 and TRBJ2-6; 7 bases match TRBD2. The CDR3 is 15 amino acids. Germline CDR1 SNHLY, CDR2 FYNNEI. Losses at the gene ends were 5 bases for V and 4 bases for J; bases not matched to a gene: 5. In DNA form, the CDR3 reads TGTGCCAGCAGTACGGGAGGATCCGGGGCCAACGTCCTGACTTTC. Its translation is CASSTGGSGANVLTF.

The gene calls are TRBV30 and TRBJ2-3; D possibly corresponds to TRBD2 (7 bases). V lost 4 bases, J lost 0 bases, and 11 bases lay in between. Germline-derived CDR1 and CDR2 are GTSNPN and SVGIG (reference sequence). CDR3 size: 14 residues. Here the CDR3 DNA reads TGTGCCTGGAACCGGGGGGCTAGCACAGATACGCAGTATTTT. It yields the protein CAWNRGASTDTQYF. Looking up the rest from reference TRBV30 and TRBJ2-3 gives the full variable domain: SQTIHQWPATLVQPVGSPLSLECTVEGTSNPNLYWYRQAAGRGLQLLFYSVGIGQISSEVPQNLSASRPQDRQFILSSKKLLLSDSGFYLCAWNRGASTDTQYFGPGTRLTVL.

The rearrangement joins TRBV7-3 to TRBJ2-6; D ambiguous. CDR3 length equals 17 residues. Germline values: CDR1 SGHTA, CDR2 FQGTGA. V shed 4 bases and J shed 1 base, with 14 bases lying between them. CDR3 coding DNA: TGTGCCAGCAGCTCCGATGGTCGGTGGTCTGGGGCCAACGTCCTGACTTTC. Translated, it gives CASSSDGRWSGANVLTF.

The V and J genes are TRBV5-1 and TRBJ1-1, with D perhaps matching TRBD1 (6 bases). The CDR3 spans 15 residues. Trimming took 0 bases from V and 0 from J, leaving 9 bases between them. CDR1 is SGHRS, CDR2 YFSETQ, per germline. The CDR3 DNA sequence: TGCGCCAGCAGCTTGGATGGGGGCTTGAACACTGAAGCTTTCTTT. As protein: CASSLDGGLNTEAFF.

For this clone: At one of its ends the junction is not consistent with the germline gene, which may arise from a read error. The chain links TRBV12-3 or TRBV12-4 to TRBJ1-6; 9 bases agree with TRBD1. The CDR3 is 13 residues long. CDR3 amino acids: CASSLTQGAPPHF. As DNA, the CDR3 is TGTGCCAGCAGTCTTACACAGGGGGCACCCCCCCACTTT.

The J gene is TRBJ2-2, the V gene TRBV10-3, with 8 bases lining up with TRBD2. With V trimmed by 3 bases and J by 3 bases, 3 bases remained unmatched. Germline values: CDR1 ENHRY, CDR2 SYGVKD. The CDR3 is made up of 15 amino acids. The CDR3 DNA is TGTGCCATCAGTGATACGGGGGGGTACACCGGGGAGCTGTTTTTT. Its translation: CAISDTGGYTGELFF.

This chain joins TRBV6-5 and TRBJ1-1, with 7 bases that match TRBD1. Germline V lookup: CDR1 MNHEY, CDR2 SVGAGI. The CDR3 has 12 residues. V shed 4 bases and J 6 bases; nucleotides not matched to a gene: 2. CDR3 amino acids: CASSSRGSEAFF. The DNA of the CDR3 is TGTGCCAGCAGTTCCAGGGGGTCTGAAGCTTTCTTT.

V usage is TRBV4-2 and J usage is TRBJ2-5; the D gene is possibly TRBD2 (6 bases). Germline V gives CDR1 LGHNA, CDR2 YNFKEQ. V lost 2 bases and J 3 bases, leaving 13 bases between the germline ends. CDR3 length: 15 residues. Here the CDR3 reads CASSQQMEGKETQYF. Written as DNA, the CDR3 is TGTGCCAGCAGCCAACAGATGGAGGGCAAAGAGACCCAGTACTTC.

J is TRBJ2-5 and V is TRBV11-2; 12 nucleotides align to TRBD2. V lost 1 base and J lost 2; bases outside the gene matches: 5. This CDR3 contains 17 residues. Germline CDR1 and CDR2: SGHAT and FQNNGV. CDR3 DNA sequence: TGTGCCAGCAGCTTAGCCCCGACTAGCGGGGGACAAGAGACCCAGTACTTC. Translated, it gives CASSLAPTSGGQETQYF.

The chain links TRBV27 to TRBJ1-1; weak D call: TRBD1 (5 bases). CDR3 length: 14 residues. In germline, CDR1 is MNHEY, CDR2 SMNVEV (reference sequence). Trimming stripped 2 bases from V and 5 bases from J, with 12 bases between. CDR3 residues: CASSLGGEWTEAFF. DNA of the CDR3: TGTGCCAGCAGTTTAGGAGGGGAGTGGACTGAAGCTTTCTTT.

The genes are TRBV6-5 and TRBJ2-1; the match to TRBD2 covers 12 bases. In germline, CDR1 is MNHEY, CDR2 SVGAGI. V lost 0 bases to trimming and J lost 14 bases; unmatched junction nucleotides: 5. CDR3 length equals 14 residues. Here the CDR3 DNA reads TGTGCCAGCAGTTACTCGGCTAGCGGGAGGGCCAAGTTCTTC. Amino acids: CASSYSASGRAKFF.

The chain couples TRBV12-3 or TRBV12-4 to TRBJ1-5; no firm D call. This CDR3 is 12 amino acids long. Trimming stripped 8 bases from V and 5 bases from J, with 10 bases between. In DNA, the CDR3 is TGTGCCAGCCAAGGAGGGTATCAGCCCCAGCATTTT. The encoded protein is CASQGGYQPQHF.

V gene TRBV2 combines with J gene TRBJ2-5; maybe TRBD2 (6 bases). The CDR3 spans 13 residues. V lost 6 bases to trimming and J lost 4 bases, with 12 bases between them. Germline loops: CDR1 SNHLY, CDR2 FYNNEI. CDR3 bases: TGTGCCAGCAGGCCCACGGGGGTAGAGACCCAGTACTTC. Protein: CASRPTGVETQYF.

This clone was observed a handful of times. The chain joins TRBV2 to TRBJ1-2; possibly TRBD1 for D (5 bases). The CDR3 is made up of 13 amino acids. Germline assignment: CDR1 SNHLY and CDR2 FYNNEI. V gave up 6 bases and J gave up 5 bases, with 13 bases separating them. The CDR3 nucleotides read TGTGCCAGCAGCCCAGGGACTGCGTATGGCTACACCTTC. Translation gives CASSPGTAYGYTF.

This sequence joins TRBV18 and TRBJ1-1, with 9 bases matching TRBD1. This CDR3 spans 16 amino acids. Trimming removed 1 base from V and 7 bases from J; junction bases left unmatched: 10. Germline V gene data show CDR1 as KGHSH and CDR2 as LQKENI. CDR3 in amino acids: CASSPRDRVRMIEAFF. As DNA, the CDR3 is TGTGCCAGCTCACCACGGGACAGGGTGCGTATGATTGAAGCTTTCTTT.

The chain carries TRBV19 and TRBJ1-6, with a tentative D call TRBD1 (6 bases). Looked up from germline, CDR1 is LNHDA and CDR2 is SQIVND (reference sequence). Trimming removed 7 bases from V and 7 bases from J, with 11 bases in between. The CDR3 length is 13 residues. CDR3 coding DNA: TGTGCCAGTAATCCACAGGGCAATTCACCCCTCCACTTT. Translating it yields CASNPQGNSPLHF.

This clone has just a few counts. The gene calls are TRBV2 and TRBJ1-2; 7 bases agree with TRBD1. There are 13 residues in the CDR3. The germline V gene encodes CDR1 SNHLY and CDR2 FYNNEI. With V trimmed by 5 bases and J by 5 bases, 5 bases remained unmatched. The CDR3 region has the DNA TGTGCCAGCAGTAGAGGGACAGAATATGGCTACACCTTC. Its protein is CASSRGTEYGYTF.

This clone was observed once. The chain employs TRBV6-6 and TRBJ2-3; maybe TRBD2 (7 bases). Germline CDR1 is MNHNY and CDR2 is SVGAGI (reference sequence). Trimming removed 6 bases from V and 5 bases from J, with 21 bases in between. This CDR3 comprises 16 residues. In DNA form, the CDR3 reads TGTGCCAGCAGACTACCATTTGGGGGAGGGGGAGATACGCAGTATTTT. Its protein is CASRLPFGGGGDTQYF.

The rearrangement joins TRBV28 to TRBJ1-1, with a possible D match to TRBD1 (5 bases). Trimming cost V 4 bases and J 11 bases, with 14 bases left between them. CDR1 MDHEN and CDR2 SYDVKM come from the germline V gene. The CDR3 totals 12 residues. CDR3 DNA sequence: TGTGCCAGCAGTTCTGAACAGGTGGCGGCTTTCTTT. Amino acids: CASSSEQVAAFF. The whole variable domain, filled in from reference TRBV28 and TRBJ1-1, reads DVKVTQSSRYLVKRTGEKVFLECVQDMDHENMFWYRQDPGLGLRLIYFSYDVKMKEKGDIPEGYSVSREKKERFSLILESASTNQTSMYLCASSSEQVAAFFGQGTRLTVV.

V is TRBV4-2 and J is TRBJ1-1; maybe TRBD1 (5 bases). Germline-derived CDR1 and CDR2 are LGHNA and YNFKEQ. This CDR3 comprises 16 residues. V shed 2 bases and J shed 0 bases, with 13 bases lying between them. CDR3 protein: CASSQLGNRLNTEAFF. Written as DNA, the CDR3 is TGTGCCAGCAGCCAACTTGGTAACAGGCTGAACACTGAAGCTTTCTTT.

This chain joins TRBV7-9 and TRBJ2-7; tentative D call: TRBD1 (6 bases). CDR3 length equals 14 residues. Germline loops: CDR1 SEHNR, CDR2 FQNEAQ (reference sequence). The V and J ends lost 4 bases and 5 bases respectively, with 15 bases between them. The CDR3 spells CASSSKGHTDEQYF. The CDR3 nucleotides are TGTGCCAGCAGCTCGAAGGGACACACGGACGAGCAGTACTTC.

This clone rates as large (0.1 to 1%). This sequence joins TRBV19 and TRBJ1-3; perhaps TRBD1 as D (5 bases). V lost 5 bases, J lost 0 bases, and 8 bases lay in between. Per germline, CDR1 LNHDA and CDR2 SQIVND (reference sequence). The CDR3 extends over 14 amino acids. The CDR3 coding sequence is TGTGCCAGTAGTCAAGGGGCCTCTGGAAACACCATATATTTT. Translating gives CASSQGASGNTIYF.

V and J are TRBV4-1 and TRBJ2-5, with a weak D call TRBD1 (6 bases). The CDR3 covers 15 residues. V lost 1 base and J lost 2, with 11 bases in between. Germline CDR1 MGHRA, CDR2 YSYEKL. The CDR3 coding sequence is TGCGCCAGCAGCCAAGCGGGCAGGGGACAAGAGACCCAGTACTTC. It translates to CASSQAGRGQETQYF.

The chain is built from TRBV19 and TRBJ1-1, with 7 positions matching TRBD1. Germline V CDR1 and CDR2: LNHDA, SQIVND (reference sequence). The CDR3 runs 13 residues. Trimming removed 5 bases from V and 0 bases from J; junction bases left unmatched: 0. The CDR3 spells CASSDRVNTEAFF. The CDR3 nucleotides read TGTGCCAGTAGTGACAGGGTGAACACTGAAGCTTTCTTT.

This rearrangement joins TRBV7-2 to TRBJ2-1; 7 nucleotides agree with TRBD2. Trimming removed 4 bases from V and 5 bases from J; junction bases left unmatched: 14. CDR1 and CDR2 (germline): SGHTA, FQGNSA. The CDR3 spans 17 residues. CDR3 nucleotides: TGTGCCAGCAGCTCCACACGCCGGCGGGGGAGTAACAATGAGCAGTTCTTC. Its protein is CASSSTRRRGSNNEQFF.